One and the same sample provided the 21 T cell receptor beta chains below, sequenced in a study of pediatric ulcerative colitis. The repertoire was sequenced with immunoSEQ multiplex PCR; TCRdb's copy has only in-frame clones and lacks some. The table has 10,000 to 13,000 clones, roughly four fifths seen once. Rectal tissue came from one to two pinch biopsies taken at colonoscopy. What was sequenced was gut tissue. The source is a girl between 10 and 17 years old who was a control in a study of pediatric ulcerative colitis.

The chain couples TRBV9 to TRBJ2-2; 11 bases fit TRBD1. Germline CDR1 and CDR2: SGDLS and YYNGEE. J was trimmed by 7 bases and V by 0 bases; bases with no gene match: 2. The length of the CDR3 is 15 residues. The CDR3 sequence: CASSVEDRGHGELFF. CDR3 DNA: TGTGCCAGCAGCGTAGAGGACAGGGGGCACGGGGAGCTGTTTTTT.

CDR3 bases: TGTGCCAGCAGGCCGGGTTTGGGAGGCCGAAACGAGCAGTACTTC. This sequence encodes CASRPGLGGRNEQYF. The chain joins TRBV6-6 to TRBJ2-7, with D possibly being TRBD2 (6 bases). The CDR3 spans 15 residues. Per germline, CDR1 MNHNY and CDR2 SVGAGI (reference sequence). V shed 6 bases and J shed 5 bases, with 20 bases lying between them.

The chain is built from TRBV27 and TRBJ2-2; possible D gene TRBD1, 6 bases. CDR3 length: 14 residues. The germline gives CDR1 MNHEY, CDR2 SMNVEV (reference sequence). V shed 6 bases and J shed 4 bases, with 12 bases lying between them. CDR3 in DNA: TGTGCCAGCAGGCAGGGGTTGACCACCGGGGAGCTGTTTTTT. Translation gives CASRQGLTTGELFF.

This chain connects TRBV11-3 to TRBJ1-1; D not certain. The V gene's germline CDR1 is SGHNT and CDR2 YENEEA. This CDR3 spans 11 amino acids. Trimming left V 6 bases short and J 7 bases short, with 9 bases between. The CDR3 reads CASRRTGEAFF. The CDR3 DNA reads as TGTGCCAGCAGGCGTACGGGTGAAGCTTTCTTT.

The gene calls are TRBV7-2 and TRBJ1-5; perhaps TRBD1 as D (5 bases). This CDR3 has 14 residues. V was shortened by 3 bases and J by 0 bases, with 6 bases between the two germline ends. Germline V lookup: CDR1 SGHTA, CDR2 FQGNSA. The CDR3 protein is CASSFTGSNQPQHF. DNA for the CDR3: TGTGCCAGCAGCTTTACAGGTAGCAATCAGCCCCAGCATTTT.

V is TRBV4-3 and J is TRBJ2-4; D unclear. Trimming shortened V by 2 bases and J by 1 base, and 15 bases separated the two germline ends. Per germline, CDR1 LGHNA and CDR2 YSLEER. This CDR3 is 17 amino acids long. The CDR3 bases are TGCGCCAGCAGCCAACTCACCGGGCTATCGGCCAAAAACATTCAGTACTTC. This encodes CASSQLTGLSAKNIQYF.

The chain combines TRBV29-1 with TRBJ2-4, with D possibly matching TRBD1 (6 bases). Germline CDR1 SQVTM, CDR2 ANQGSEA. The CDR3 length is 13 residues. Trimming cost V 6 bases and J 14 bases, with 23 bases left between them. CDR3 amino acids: CSVLTQPSTGEYF. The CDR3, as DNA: TGCAGCGTCCTGACCCAACCTTCGACAGGAGAGTACTTC.

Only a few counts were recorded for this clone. CDR3 nucleotides: TGTGCCATCAGTGACCCCCCTGGACTAGCGGCCTCCTACGAGCAGTACTTC. This encodes CAISDPPGLAASYEQYF. The chain uses TRBV10-3 and TRBJ2-7, with 10 nucleotides matching TRBD2. With V trimmed by 3 bases and J by 0 bases, 8 bases remained unmatched. CDR1 and CDR2 from the germline V gene are ENHRY and SYGVKD. The CDR3 sequence is 17 residues long.

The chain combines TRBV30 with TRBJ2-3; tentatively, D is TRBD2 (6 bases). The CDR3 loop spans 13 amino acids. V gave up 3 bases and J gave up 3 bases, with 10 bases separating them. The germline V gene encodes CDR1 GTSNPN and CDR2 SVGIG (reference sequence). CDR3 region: CAWSVGTTDTQYF. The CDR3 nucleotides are TGTGCCTGGAGCGTCGGGACTACAGATACGCAGTATTTT.

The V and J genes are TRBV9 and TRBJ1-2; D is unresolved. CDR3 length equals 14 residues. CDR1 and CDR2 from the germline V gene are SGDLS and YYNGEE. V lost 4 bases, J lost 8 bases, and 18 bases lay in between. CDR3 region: CASSPYEDPRGYTF. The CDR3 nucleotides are TGTGCCAGCAGCCCCTATGAGGACCCAAGGGGCTACACCTTC.

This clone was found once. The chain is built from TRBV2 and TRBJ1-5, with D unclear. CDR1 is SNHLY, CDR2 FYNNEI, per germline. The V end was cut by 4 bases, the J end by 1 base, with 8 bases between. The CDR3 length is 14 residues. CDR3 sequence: CASSVPASNQPQHF. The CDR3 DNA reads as TGTGCCAGCAGTGTTCCTGCGAGCAATCAGCCCCAGCATTTT.

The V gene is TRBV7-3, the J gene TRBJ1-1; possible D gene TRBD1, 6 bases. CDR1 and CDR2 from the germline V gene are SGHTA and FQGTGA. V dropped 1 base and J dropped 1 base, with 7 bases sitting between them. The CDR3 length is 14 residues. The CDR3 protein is CASSLNRANTEAFF. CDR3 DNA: TGTGCCAGCAGCTTAAACAGGGCGAACACTGAAGCTTTCTTT.

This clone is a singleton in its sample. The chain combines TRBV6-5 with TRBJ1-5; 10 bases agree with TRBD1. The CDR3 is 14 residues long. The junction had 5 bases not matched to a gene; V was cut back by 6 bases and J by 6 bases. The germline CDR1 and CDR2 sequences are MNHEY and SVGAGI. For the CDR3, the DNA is TGTGCCAGCAGAGGGACAGGGGTCTCTCAGCCCCAGCATTTT. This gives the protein CASRGTGVSQPQHF.

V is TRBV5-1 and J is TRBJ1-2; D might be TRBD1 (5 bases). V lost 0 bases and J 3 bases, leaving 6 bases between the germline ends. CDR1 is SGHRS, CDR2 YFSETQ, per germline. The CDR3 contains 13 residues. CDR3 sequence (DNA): TGCGCCAGCAGCTTGGGAGGGGACTATGGCTACACCTTC. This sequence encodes CASSLGGDYGYTF.

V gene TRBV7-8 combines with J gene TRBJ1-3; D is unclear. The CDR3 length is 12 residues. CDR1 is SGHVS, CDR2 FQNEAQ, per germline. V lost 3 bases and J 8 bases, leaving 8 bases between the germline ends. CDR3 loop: CASSFVLDTIYF. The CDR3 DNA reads TGTGCCAGCAGCTTCGTCTTGGACACCATATATTTT.

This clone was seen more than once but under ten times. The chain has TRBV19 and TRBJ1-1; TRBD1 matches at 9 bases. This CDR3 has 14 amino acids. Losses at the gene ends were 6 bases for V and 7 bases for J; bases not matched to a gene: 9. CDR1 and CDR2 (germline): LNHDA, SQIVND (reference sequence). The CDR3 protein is CASRATGGAVEAFF. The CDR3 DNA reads TGTGCCAGTAGGGCCACAGGGGGCGCGGTTGAAGCTTTCTTT.

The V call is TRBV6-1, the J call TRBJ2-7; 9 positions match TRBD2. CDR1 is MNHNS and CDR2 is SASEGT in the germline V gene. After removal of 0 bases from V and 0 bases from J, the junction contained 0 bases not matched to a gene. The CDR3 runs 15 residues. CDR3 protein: CASSEASGSSYEQYF. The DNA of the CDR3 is TGTGCCAGCAGTGAAGCTAGCGGGAGCTCCTACGAGCAGTACTTC.

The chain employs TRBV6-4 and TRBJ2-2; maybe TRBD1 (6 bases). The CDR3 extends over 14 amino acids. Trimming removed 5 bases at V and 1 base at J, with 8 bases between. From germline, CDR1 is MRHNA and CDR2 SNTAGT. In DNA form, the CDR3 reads TGTGCCAGCAGTCTACAGGGGAACACCGGGGAGCTGTTTTTT. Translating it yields CASSLQGNTGELFF.

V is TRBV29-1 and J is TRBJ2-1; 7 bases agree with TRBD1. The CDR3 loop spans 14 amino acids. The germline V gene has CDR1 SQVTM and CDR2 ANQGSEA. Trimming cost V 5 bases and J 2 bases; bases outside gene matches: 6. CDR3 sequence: CSVPRQGTYNEQFF. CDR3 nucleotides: TGCAGCGTTCCACGACAGGGTACCTACAATGAGCAGTTCTTC.

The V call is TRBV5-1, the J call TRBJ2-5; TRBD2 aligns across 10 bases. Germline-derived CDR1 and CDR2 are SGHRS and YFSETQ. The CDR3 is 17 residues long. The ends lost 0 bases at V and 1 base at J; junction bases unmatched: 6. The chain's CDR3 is CASSLAIGLAAQETQYF. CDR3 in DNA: TGCGCCAGCAGCTTGGCCATAGGACTAGCGGCCCAAGAGACCCAGTACTTC. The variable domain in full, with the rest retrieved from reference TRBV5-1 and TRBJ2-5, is KAGVTQTPRYLIKTRGQQVTLSCSPISGHRSVSWYQQTPGQGLQFLFEYFSETQRNKGNFPGRFSGRQFSNSRSEMNVSTLELGDSALYLCASSLAIGLAAQETQYFGPGTRLLVL.

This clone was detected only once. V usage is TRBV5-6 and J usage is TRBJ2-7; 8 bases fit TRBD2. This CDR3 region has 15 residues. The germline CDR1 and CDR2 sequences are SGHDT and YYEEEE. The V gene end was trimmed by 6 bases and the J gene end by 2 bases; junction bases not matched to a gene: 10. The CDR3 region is CASTVFGGGTYEQYF. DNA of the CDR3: TGTGCCAGCACCGTTTTCGGGGGGGGAACCTACGAGCAGTACTTC.